Below, one TCR beta chain is given with its context. Its antigen is unidentified. The V and J ends lost 6 bases and 5 bases respectively, with 16 bases between them. CDR1 and CDR2 (germline): MNHNS, SASEGT. CDR3 size: 14 residues. The time point: persistent/refractory GD, antithyroid drugs over 5 years with positive TRAb. Extracted PBMC RNA gave rise to the TCR library. This sample was included in a study of regulatory T cells in long-lasting Graves disease. The study, taken as a whole, reports: Persistent patients had more shared public clonotypes (under 3,000) than new patients (about 1,000).

For TCR beta, libraries came from iRepertoire HTBI primers and Arm-PCR of CDR3 regions. TCRdb reprocessed the multiplex PCR reads via MiXCR and lists one record per CDR3 protein. In the table there are a few hundred thousand distinct CDR3 sequences, 23% of which are singletons. The TCR comes from a female donor with Graves disease. The chain is built from TRBV6-1 and TRBJ2-5; D call uncertain. Sequencing was performed on peripheral blood mononuclear cells (PBMCs), taken when the disease was refractory, from a patient treated with antithyroid drugs. CDR3: CASSRHPGAETQYF. The DNA of the CDR3 is TGTGCCAGCAGCCGTCACCCCGGAGCGGAGACCCAGTACTTC.